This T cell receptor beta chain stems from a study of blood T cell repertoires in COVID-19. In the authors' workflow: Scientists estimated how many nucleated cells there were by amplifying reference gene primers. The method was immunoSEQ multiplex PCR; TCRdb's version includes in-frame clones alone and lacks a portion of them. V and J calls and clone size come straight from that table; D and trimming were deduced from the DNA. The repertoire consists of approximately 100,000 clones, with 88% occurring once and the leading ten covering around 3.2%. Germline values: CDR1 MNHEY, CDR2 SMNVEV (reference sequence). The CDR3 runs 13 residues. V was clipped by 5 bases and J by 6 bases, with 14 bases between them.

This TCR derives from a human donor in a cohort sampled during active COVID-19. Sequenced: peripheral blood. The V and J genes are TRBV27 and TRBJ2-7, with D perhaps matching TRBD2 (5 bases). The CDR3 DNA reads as TGTGCCAGCAGTCCCCTCGGGGTGGGCGAGCAGTACTTC. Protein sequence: CASSPLGVGEQYF.